The sequence of this T cell receptor beta chain was determined in a study of identical twins. MiXCR was run by TCRdb on the 5' RACE reads, yielding one entry per CDR3 protein. This sample has 1.5 million to 2 million distinct CDR3 sequences, with less than 40% found just once. Healthy Caucasians alone served as donors. Whole-study findings and limits: Reduced insertions were recorded for abundant cord blood beta clonotypes, with no such pattern in memory repertoires. Out-of-frame sharing of TCR alpha in monozygotic twins was underestimated by models.

In the case of this clonotype: As yet, its antigen is unknown.

Germline lookup yields CDR1 MNHEY and CDR2 SMNVEV (reference sequence). CDR3 size: 16 residues. Trimming pared 1 base from V and 0 bases from J, leaving 11 bases between. The specimen sequenced was cord blood. The receptor was isolated from a newborn girl in good health. The chain combines TRBV27 with TRBJ2-3; the D gene is possibly TRBD2 (6 bases). CDR3 protein: CASSLWGVTSTDTQYF. The CDR3 region has the DNA TGTGCCAGCAGTTTATGGGGGGTAACTAGCACAGATACGCAGTATTTT.